Described below is a single T cell receptor (beta chain) sequence and its context. Its antigen is unknown. This CDR3 has 15 residues. The germline gives CDR1 SNHLY, CDR2 FYNNEI. V dropped 1 base and J dropped 2 bases, with 9 bases sitting between them. This entry is derived from a study of cytomegalovirus exposure and HLA in healthy donors. Whole-study findings and limits: The study designated fewer than 200 TCR beta chains cytomegalovirus-associated. More clonal expansion characterized HLA-associated TCR beta chains than equally common others in a later analysis.

The PCR had 60 Vbeta and 13 Jbeta primers. Original analysis: In a later analysis, some 80 million unique TCR beta chains included roughly 11 million shared by two or more donors. Assay used: immunoSEQ multiplex PCR; TCRdb lists only in-frame clones, some missing. The DNA was the basis for D and trimming; V, J and clone size are from that table. The sample has 180,000 or so clones, and its top ten clones hold around 0.74%. Sequencing was carried out using PBMCs. The chain uses TRBV2 and TRBJ1-5; D remains ambiguous. This TCR was recovered from a boy between 10 and 17 years old in good health and CMV-seronegative. The CDR3 region is CASSEVGRGNQPQHF. CDR3 DNA sequence: TGTGCCAGCAGTGAAGTGGGGAGAGGCAATCAGCCCCAGCATTTT.